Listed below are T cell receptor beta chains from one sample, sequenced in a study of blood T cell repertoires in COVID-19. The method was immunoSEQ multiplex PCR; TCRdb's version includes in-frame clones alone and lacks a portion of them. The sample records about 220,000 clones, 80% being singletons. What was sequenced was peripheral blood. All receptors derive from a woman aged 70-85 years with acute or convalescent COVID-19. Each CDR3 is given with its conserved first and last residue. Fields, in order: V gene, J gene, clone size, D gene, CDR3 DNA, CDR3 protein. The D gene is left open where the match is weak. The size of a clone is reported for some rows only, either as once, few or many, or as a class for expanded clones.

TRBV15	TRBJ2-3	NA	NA	TGTGCCACCAGCAGAGATCCCAGGCCCGAGAAGACGCAGTATTTT	CATSRDPRPEKTQYF
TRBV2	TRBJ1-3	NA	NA	TGTGCCAGCAGGGAAATAGCCACCGAGGGAAACACCATATATTTT	CASREIATEGNTIYF
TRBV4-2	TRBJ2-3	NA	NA	TGTGCCAGCAGCCAAGAGTATCTACCCAGCGGAGGGGGCACAGATACGCAGTATTTT	CASSQEYLPSGGGTDTQYF
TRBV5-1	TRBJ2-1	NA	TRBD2	TGCGCCAGCAGCCGCGGGAGCGGGGGGGCCTCCTACAATGAGCAGTTCTTC	CASSRGSGGASYNEQFF
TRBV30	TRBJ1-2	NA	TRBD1	TGTGCCTGGAGTGGGTCCGGGACAGGGATAGGCTACACCTTC	CAWSGSGTGIGYTF
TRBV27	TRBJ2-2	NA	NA	TGTGCCAGCAGTTTAGATTCGAGCAGGGTGTCTTCCGGGGAGCTGTTTTTT	CASSLDSSRVSSGELFF
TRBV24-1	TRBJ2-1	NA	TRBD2	TGTGCCACCAGCCTAGCGGGGGTCAATGAGCAGTTCTTC	CATSLAGVNEQFF
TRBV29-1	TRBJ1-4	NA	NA	TGCAGCGGCGGAGACCGGAATGAAAAACTGTTTTTT	CSGGDRNEKLFF
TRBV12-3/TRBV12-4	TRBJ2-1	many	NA	TGTGCCAGCGAATCAACCGACGGGGAGCAGTTCTTC	CASESTDGEQFF
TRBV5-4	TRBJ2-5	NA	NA	TGTGCCAGCAGCTTGACTGGGGGCAGGGGTTTTGAGACCCAGTACTTC	CASSLTGGRGFETQYF
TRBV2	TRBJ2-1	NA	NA	TGTGCCAGCAGTTTACAGACCTACAATGAGCAGTTCTTC	CASSLQTYNEQFF
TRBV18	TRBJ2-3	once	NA	TGTGCCAGCTCACCACCAAATCCGGGCACAGATACGCAGTATTTT	CASSPPNPGTDTQYF
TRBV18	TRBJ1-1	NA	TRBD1	TGTGCCAGCTCACCGGGACAGGGAGGGACTGAAGCTTTCTTT	CASSPGQGGTEAFF
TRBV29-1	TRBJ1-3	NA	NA	TGCAGCGTTGAGTTCAGGTCTGGAAACACCATATATTTT	CSVEFRSGNTIYF
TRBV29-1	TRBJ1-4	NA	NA	TGCAGCGTTGTCAGTAATGAAAAACTGTTTTTT	CSVVSNEKLFF
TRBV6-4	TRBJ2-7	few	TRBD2	TGTGCCAACACCGGGACTACAGTTTCCTACGAGCAGTACTTC	CANTGTTVSYEQYF
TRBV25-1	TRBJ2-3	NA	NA	TGTGCCAGCAGGAAACCAGGGGTAACCACAGATACGCAGTATTTT	CASRKPGVTTDTQYF
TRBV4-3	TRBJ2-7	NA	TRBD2	TGCGCCAGCAGCCAAGGGAAGAGGAACGGGGGGGCGGGTGAGCAGTACTTC	CASSQGKRNGGAGEQYF
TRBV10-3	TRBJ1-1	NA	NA	TGTGCCACCGGACACAACCCCTATGAAGCTTTCTTT	CATGHNPYEAFF
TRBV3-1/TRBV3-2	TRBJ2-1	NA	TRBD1	TGTGCCAGCAGCTACGGGACAGGGAGGAATGAGCAGTTCTTC	CASSYGTGRNEQFF
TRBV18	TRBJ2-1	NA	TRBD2	TGTGCCAGCTCCCCTGGACTAGCGGGGGCCTACAATGAGCAGTTCTTC	CASSPGLAGAYNEQFF
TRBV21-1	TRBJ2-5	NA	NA	TGTGCCAGCAGCAAAAAGGACAGGGTTGGACAAGAGACCCAGTACTTC	CASSKKDRVGQETQYF
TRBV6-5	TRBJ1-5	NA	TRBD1	TGTGCCAGCAGTAAGACAGGGGAGGGCAATCAGCCCCAGCATTTT	CASSKTGEGNQPQHF
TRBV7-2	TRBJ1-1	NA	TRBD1	TGTGCCAGCAGCAGGGACAGGAGGCCAGACACTGAAGCTTTCTTT	CASSRDRRPDTEAFF
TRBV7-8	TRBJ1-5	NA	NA	TGTGCCAGCAGTCGGGACTCGTTGGGTCAGCCCCAGCATTTT	CASSRDSLGQPQHF
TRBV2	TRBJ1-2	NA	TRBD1	TGTGCCAGCGGGGGGGACAGGGGGCCCAGAGGCTACACCTTC	CASGGDRGPRGYTF
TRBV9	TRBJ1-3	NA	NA	TGTGCCAGCAGCCCTCACGGACAGATCTCTGGAAACACCATATATTTT	CASSPHGQISGNTIYF
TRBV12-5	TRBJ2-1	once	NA	TGTGCTAGTGGACAGGACCAGGGGGGTGAGCAGTTCTTC	CASGQDQGGEQFF
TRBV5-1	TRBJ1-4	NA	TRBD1	TGCGCCAGCAGCTTGGCCGCGGCAGGGGGTGCAACTAATGAAAAACTGTTTTTT	CASSLAAAGGATNEKLFF
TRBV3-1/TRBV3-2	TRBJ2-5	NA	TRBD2	TGTGCCAGCAGCCAAGCTAGCGGGGGGGGAGAGACCCAGTACTTC	CASSQASGGGETQYF
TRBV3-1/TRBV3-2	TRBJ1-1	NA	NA	TGTGCCAGCAGCCAAGGCGGGCGGAACACTGAAGCTTTCTTT	CASSQGGRNTEAFF
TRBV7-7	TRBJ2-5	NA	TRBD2	TGTGCCAGTACTAGCGCCGAGGGAGAGACCCAGTACTTC	CASTSAEGETQYF
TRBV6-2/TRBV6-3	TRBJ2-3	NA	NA	TGTGCCAGCAGTTACTCGCGAGGTACGCAGTATTTT	CASSYSRGTQYF
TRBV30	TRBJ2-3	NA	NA	TGTGCCTGGAGTTCTAGGGATACGCAGTATTTT	CAWSSRDTQYF
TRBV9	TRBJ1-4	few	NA	TGTGCCAGCAGCGTAGGCAGGGTTAATGAAAAACTGTTTTTT	CASSVGRVNEKLFF
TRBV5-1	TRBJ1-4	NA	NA	TGCGCCAGCAGCCCCCCAACGGGACAAGCGAATGAAAAACTGTTTTTT	CASSPPTGQANEKLFF
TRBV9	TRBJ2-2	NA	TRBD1	TGTGCCAGCAGCGCCGGGACAGGGGTTGCCGGGGAGCTGTTTTTT	CASSAGTGVAGELFF
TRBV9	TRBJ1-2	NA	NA	TGTGCCAGCAGCGTAGATGACAGATCGACCGGCTACACCTTC	CASSVDDRSTGYTF
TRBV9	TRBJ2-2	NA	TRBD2	TGTGCCAGCAGCGTTAGACTAGCGGGGACCAGTTCGAACACCGGGGAGCTGTTTTTT	CASSVRLAGTSSNTGELFF
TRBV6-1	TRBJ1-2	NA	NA	TGTGCCAGCAGTGAGGACAGTTACTATGGCTACACCTTC	CASSEDSYYGYTF
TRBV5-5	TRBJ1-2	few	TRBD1	TGTGCCAGCAGCTTGGCCGGGACAGGGTTCTATGGCTACACCTTC	CASSLAGTGFYGYTF
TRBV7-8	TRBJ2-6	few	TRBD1	TGTGCCAGCAGCCTAAGAGGGGGCGGTGGGGCCAACGTCCTGACTTTC	CASSLRGGGGANVLTF